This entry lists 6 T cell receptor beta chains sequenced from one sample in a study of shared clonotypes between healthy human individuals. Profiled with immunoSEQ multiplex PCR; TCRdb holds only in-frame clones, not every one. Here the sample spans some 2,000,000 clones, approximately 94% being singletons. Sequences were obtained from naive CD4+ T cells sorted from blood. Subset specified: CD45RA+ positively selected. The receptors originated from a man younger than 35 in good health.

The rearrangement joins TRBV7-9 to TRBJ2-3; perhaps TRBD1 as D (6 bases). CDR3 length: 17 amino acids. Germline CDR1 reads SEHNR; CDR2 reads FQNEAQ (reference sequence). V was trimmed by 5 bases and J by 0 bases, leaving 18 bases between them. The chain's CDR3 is CASSPTRGPHSTDTQYF. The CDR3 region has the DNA TGTGCCAGCAGCCCAACCAGGGGCCCCCATAGCACAGATACGCAGTATTTT.

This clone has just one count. In nucleotides, the CDR3 is TGTGCCAGCAGCGCTTCCGGGACAGTCAACACTGAAGCTTTCTTT. It is translated as CASSASGTVNTEAFF. V and J are TRBV9 and TRBJ1-1; 7 nucleotides align to TRBD1. CDR1 is SGDLS and CDR2 is YYNGEE in the germline V gene. This CDR3 comprises 15 residues. Losses at the gene ends were 3 bases for V and 2 bases for J; bases not matched to a gene: 7.

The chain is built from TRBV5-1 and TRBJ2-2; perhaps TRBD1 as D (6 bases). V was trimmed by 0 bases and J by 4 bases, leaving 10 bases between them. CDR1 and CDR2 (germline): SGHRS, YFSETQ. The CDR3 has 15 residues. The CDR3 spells CASSLAQGPTGELFF. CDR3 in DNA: TGCGCCAGCAGCTTGGCGCAGGGGCCCACCGGGGAGCTGTTTTTT.

The CDR3 DNA reads TGTGCCAGCAGCCCCGGGACCGGGGACCGCTATGGCTACACCTTC. This encodes CASSPGTGDRYGYTF. V is TRBV7-9 and J is TRBJ1-2; D may be TRBD1 (5 bases). Germline values: CDR1 SEHNR, CDR2 FQNEAQ (reference sequence). V was cut by 5 bases and J by 4 bases, with 17 bases left in between. The CDR3 has 15 residues.

The CDR3 nucleotides are TGTGCCAGCAGCGTCTTAGGGCCAGGGCATCCGAACACCGGGGAGCTGTTTTTT. The encoded protein is CASSVLGPGHPNTGELFF. This chain links TRBV9 with TRBJ2-2; tentative D call: TRBD1 (5 bases). The CDR3 loop spans 18 amino acids. Trimming left V 2 bases short and J 0 bases short, with 17 bases between. CDR1 SGDLS and CDR2 YYNGEE come from the germline V gene.

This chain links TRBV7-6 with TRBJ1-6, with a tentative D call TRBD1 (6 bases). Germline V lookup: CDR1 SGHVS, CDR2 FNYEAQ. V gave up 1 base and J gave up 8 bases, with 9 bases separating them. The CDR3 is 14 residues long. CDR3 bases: TGTGCCAGCAGCTTAGTAGGGGGGGATTCACCCCTCCACTTT. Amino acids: CASSLVGGDSPLHF. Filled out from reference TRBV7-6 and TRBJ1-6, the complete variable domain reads GAGVSQSPRYKVTKRGQDVALRCDPISGHVSLYWYRQALGQGPEFLTYFNYEAQQDKSGLPNDRFSAERPEGSISTLTIQRTEQRDSAMYRCASSLVGGDSPLHFGNGTRLTVT.